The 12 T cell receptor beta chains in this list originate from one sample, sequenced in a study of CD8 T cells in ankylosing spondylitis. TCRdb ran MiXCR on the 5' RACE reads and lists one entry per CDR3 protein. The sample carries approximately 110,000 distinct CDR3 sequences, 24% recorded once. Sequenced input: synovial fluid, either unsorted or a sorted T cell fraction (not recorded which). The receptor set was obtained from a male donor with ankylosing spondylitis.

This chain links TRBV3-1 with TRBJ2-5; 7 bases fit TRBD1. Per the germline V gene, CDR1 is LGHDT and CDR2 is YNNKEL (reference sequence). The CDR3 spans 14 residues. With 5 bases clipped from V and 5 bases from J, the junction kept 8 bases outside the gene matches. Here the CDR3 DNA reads TGTGCCAGCAGCTTTAATTACAGGGGTGAGACCCAGTACTTC. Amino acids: CASSFNYRGETQYF.

The CDR3 nucleotides are TGCGCCAGCAGCTTGCGGTCCAGCGACGAAAAACTGTTTTTT. Translation gives CASSLRSSDEKLFF. V is TRBV5-1 and J is TRBJ1-4; no reliable D call. CDR3 length equals 14 residues. Germline CDR1 and CDR2: SGHRS and YFSETQ. The V end was cut by 1 base, the J end by 8 bases, with 12 bases between.

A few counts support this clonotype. Here the CDR3 reads CASSEGLAVNEQFF. For the CDR3, the DNA is TGTGCCAGCAGTGAAGGACTAGCGGTAAACGAGCAGTTCTTC. This chain uses TRBV6-1 with TRBJ2-1, with 9 bases identical to TRBD2. Germline V gives CDR1 MNHNS, CDR2 SASEGT. The ends lost 1 base at V and 10 bases at J; junction bases unmatched: 5. The CDR3 contains 14 residues.

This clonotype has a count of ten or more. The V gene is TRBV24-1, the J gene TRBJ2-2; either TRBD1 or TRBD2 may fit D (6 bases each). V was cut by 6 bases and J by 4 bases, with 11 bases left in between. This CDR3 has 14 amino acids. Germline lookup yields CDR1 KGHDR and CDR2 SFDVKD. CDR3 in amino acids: CATSLGGSTGELFF. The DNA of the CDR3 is TGTGCCACCAGTCTAGGGGGGAGCACCGGGGAGCTGTTTTTT.

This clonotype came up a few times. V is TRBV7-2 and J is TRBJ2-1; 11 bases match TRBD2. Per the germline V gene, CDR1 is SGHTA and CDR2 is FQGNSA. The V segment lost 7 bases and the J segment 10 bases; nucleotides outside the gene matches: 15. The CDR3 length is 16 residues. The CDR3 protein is CASIPTYSSGGREQFF. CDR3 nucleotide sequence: TGTGCCAGCATCCCTACGTACTCTAGCGGGGGGAGGGAGCAGTTCTTC.

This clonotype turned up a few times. In nucleotides, the CDR3 is TGCAGTGCTAGAGAGTGGGGGGCGGGCAGCAATCAGCCCCAGCATTTT. Its protein is CSAREWGAGSNQPQHF. The rearrangement links TRBV20-1 to TRBJ1-5, with TRBD1 as a possible D gene (6 bases). Deletions cut 0 bases from V and 1 base from J, with 13 bases between. Germline-derived CDR1 and CDR2 are DFQATT and SNEGSKA (reference sequence). The CDR3 is 16 residues long.

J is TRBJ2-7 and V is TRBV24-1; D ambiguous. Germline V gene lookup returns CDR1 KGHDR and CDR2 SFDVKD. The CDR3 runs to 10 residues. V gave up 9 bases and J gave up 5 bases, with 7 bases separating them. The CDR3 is CATHGHEQYV. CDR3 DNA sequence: TGTGCCACCCACGGTCACGAGCAGTACGTC.

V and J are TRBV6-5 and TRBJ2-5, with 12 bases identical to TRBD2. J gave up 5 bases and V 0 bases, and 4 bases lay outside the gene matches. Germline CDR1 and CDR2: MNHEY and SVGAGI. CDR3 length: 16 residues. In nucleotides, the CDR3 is TGTGCCAGCAGTTACTCGGCTAGCGGGAGGGTGGAGACCCAGTACTTC. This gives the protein CASSYSASGRVETQYF.

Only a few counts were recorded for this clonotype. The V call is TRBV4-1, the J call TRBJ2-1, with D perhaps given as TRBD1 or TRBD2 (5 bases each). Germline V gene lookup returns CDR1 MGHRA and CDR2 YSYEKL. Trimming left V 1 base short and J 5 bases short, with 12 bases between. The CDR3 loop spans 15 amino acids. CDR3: CASSQGGRLNNEQFF. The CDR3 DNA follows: TGCGCCAGCAGCCAAGGGGGACGGCTTAACAATGAGCAGTTCTTC.

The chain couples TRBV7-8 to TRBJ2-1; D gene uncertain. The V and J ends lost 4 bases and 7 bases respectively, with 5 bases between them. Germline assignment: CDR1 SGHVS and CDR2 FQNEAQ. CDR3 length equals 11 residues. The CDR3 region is CASSSANEQFF. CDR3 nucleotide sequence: TGTGCCAGCAGCTCCGCGAATGAGCAGTTCTTC.

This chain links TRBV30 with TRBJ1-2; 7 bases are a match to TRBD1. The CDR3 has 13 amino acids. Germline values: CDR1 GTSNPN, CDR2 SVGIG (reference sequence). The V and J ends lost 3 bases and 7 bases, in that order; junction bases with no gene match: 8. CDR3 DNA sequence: TGTGCCTGGAGATACGATAGGGGGCTTGGCTACACCTTC. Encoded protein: CAWRYDRGLGYTF.

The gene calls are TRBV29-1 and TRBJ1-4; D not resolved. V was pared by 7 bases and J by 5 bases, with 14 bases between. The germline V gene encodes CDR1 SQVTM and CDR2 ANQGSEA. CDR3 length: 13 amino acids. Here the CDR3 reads CSAMWAMNEKLFF. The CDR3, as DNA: TGCAGCGCCATGTGGGCTATGAATGAAAAACTGTTTTTT.